The 9 T cell receptor beta chains reported below all come from one sample, sequenced in a study of cytomegalovirus exposure and HLA in healthy donors. Researchers ran the PCR with 60 Vbeta and 13 Jbeta primers. The assay was immunoSEQ multiplex PCR, and TCRdb's table has in-frame clones only and misses some. The sample has some 78,000 clones, 74% seen once. The source material was PBMCs. These receptors were obtained from a man aged 35 to 55 in good health and CMV-seropositive.

CDR3 loop: CASSMGTGNTEAFF. CDR3 coding DNA: TGTGCCAGTAGTATGGGGACAGGGAACACTGAAGCTTTCTTT. The V and J genes are TRBV19 and TRBJ1-1, with 8 bases aligning to TRBD1. V lost 3 bases and J lost 1; bases outside the gene matches: 1. The germline V gene has CDR1 LNHDA and CDR2 SQIVND (reference sequence). The CDR3 loop spans 14 amino acids. Full variable domain (outside the CDR3, taken from reference TRBV19 and TRBJ1-1): DGGITQSPKYLFRKEGQNVTLSCEQNLNHDAMYWYRQDPGQGLRLIYYSQIVNDFQKGDIAEGYSVSREKKESFPLTVTSAQKNPTAFYLCASSMGTGNTEAFFGQGTRLTVV.

The rearrangement links TRBV10-3 to TRBJ1-5; 9 nucleotides agree with TRBD1. Germline CDR1 reads ENHRY; CDR2 reads SYGVKD. The CDR3 runs to 14 residues. The trim removed 4 bases at V and 7 bases at J, leaving 5 bases unmatched. CDR3: CAISGRDRDQPQHF. CDR3 coding DNA: TGTGCCATCAGTGGCCGGGACAGGGACCAGCCCCAGCATTTT.

The V call is TRBV7-2, the J call TRBJ2-7; D is possibly TRBD2 (5 bases). The CDR3 is made up of 13 amino acids. V was clipped by 5 bases and J by 3 bases, with 11 bases between them. From germline, CDR1 is SGHTA and CDR2 FQGNSA. The CDR3 region is CASSRTRDYEQYF. The CDR3 DNA is TGTGCCAGCAGCCGCACCCGGGACTACGAGCAGTACTTC.

This clone was detected a few times. The gene calls are TRBV30 and TRBJ2-5; 9 bases match TRBD2. V was clipped by 0 bases and J by 2 bases; unmatched bases: 13. There are 18 residues in the CDR3. Germline V gives CDR1 GTSNPN, CDR2 SVGIG (reference sequence). CDR3 bases: TGTGCCTGGAGTGTATCCGCACTTAAGCGGGGGGTTCAAGAGACCCAGTACTTC. Protein: CAWSVSALKRGVQETQYF.

The genes are TRBV6-5 and TRBJ1-2, with D maybe TRBD1 (5 bases). This CDR3 contains 11 residues. Germline CDR1 MNHEY, CDR2 SVGAGI. Between the trimmed V and J ends, which lost 2 bases and 8 bases, there was a span of 6 bases. In DNA form, the CDR3 reads TGTGCCAGCAGTTACAAGGGGGGCTACACCTTC. The encoded protein is CASSYKGGYTF.

V and J are TRBV7-9 and TRBJ1-1; maybe TRBD1 (6 bases). Germline CDR1 SEHNR, CDR2 FQNEAQ (reference sequence). The CDR3 contains 13 residues. The V end lost 3 bases, the J end lost 8 bases, and 13 bases lay between the germline ends. The CDR3 bases are TGTGCCAGCAGCTTCTTCACAGGGACCGAAGCTTTCTTT. It translates to CASSFFTGTEAFF.

The rearrangement links TRBV29-1 to TRBJ1-3; D gene ambiguous. Trimming removed 4 bases at V and 1 base at J, with 14 bases between. Per germline, CDR1 SQVTM and CDR2 ANQGSEA. There are 15 residues in the CDR3. The CDR3 loop is CSVVRAGGSGNTIYF. As DNA, the CDR3 is TGCAGCGTTGTTAGGGCAGGAGGGTCTGGAAACACCATATATTTT.

The count of this clone is one. The chain uses TRBV30 and TRBJ1-3; D remains unclear. Trimming shortened V by 6 bases and J by 4 bases, and 13 bases separated the two germline ends. Germline loops: CDR1 GTSNPN, CDR2 SVGIG (reference sequence). The CDR3 is 13 residues long. The DNA of the CDR3 is TGTGCCTGCCTCCCCGGGGTCGGAAACACCATATATTTT. This translates into CACLPGVGNTIYF. The variable domain in full, with the rest retrieved from reference TRBV30 and TRBJ1-3, is SQTIHQWPATLVQPVGSPLSLECTVEGTSNPNLYWYRQAAGRGLQLLFYSVGIGQISSEVPQNLSASRPQDRQFILSSKKLLLSDSGFYLCACLPGVGNTIYFGEGSWLTVV.

The gene calls are TRBV14 and TRBJ2-2; 14 bases map to TRBD2. The CDR3 extends over 20 amino acids. In germline, CDR1 is SGHDN, CDR2 FVKESK. Trimming took 7 bases from V and 7 from J; bases not matched to a gene: 20. The CDR3 loop reads CASTSKGLAGDPKLGGELFF. DNA of the CDR3: TGTGCCAGCACCAGTAAGGGACTAGCGGGGGATCCGAAGCTCGGCGGGGAGCTGTTTTTT.